Listed here are 25 T cell receptor beta chains from one sample, sequenced in a study of blood T cell repertoires in COVID-19. TCRdb keeps only in-frame clones here, not all; method: immunoSEQ multiplex PCR. The data show roughly 200,000 clones, about nine tenths seen once. The sequencing input was PBMCs or T cells enriched from blood (not recorded which). The receptors shown here come from a man younger than 35 with acute COVID-19.

This chain connects TRBV11-2 to TRBJ1-1, with a possible D match to TRBD1 (6 bases). The CDR3 spans 14 residues. Germline V gene sequence: CDR1 SGHAT, CDR2 FQNNGV. Trimming left V 5 bases short and J 8 bases short, with 18 bases between. The CDR3 DNA reads TGTGCCAGCAGCAACCTCAGGGGACATAGAGAAGCTTTCTTT. Residues: CASSNLRGHREAFF.

The chain links TRBV7-9 to TRBJ1-1, with 7 bases identical to TRBD1. V lost 6 bases and J lost 4; bases outside the gene matches: 2. The CDR3 is 12 amino acids. Germline lookup yields CDR1 SEHNR and CDR2 FQNEAQ (reference sequence). In nucleotides, the CDR3 is TGTGCCAGCAGTCACAGGGGCACTGAAGCTTTCTTT. Protein: CASSHRGTEAFF.

The count of this clone is one. V is TRBV19 and J is TRBJ2-1; 7 nucleotides line up with TRBD2. From germline, CDR1 is LNHDA and CDR2 SQIVND (reference sequence). The CDR3 loop spans 15 amino acids. J lost 9 bases, V lost 5 bases, and 13 bases had no gene match. The CDR3 nucleotides read TGTGCCAGTAGTGAAAATGGCGGGAGTCGGGGTGAGCAGTTCTTC. It translates to CASSENGGSRGEQFF. Full variable domain (outside the CDR3, taken from reference TRBV19 and TRBJ2-1): DGGITQSPKYLFRKEGQNVTLSCEQNLNHDAMYWYRQDPGQGLRLIYYSQIVNDFQKGDIAEGYSVSREKKESFPLTVTSAQKNPTAFYLCASSENGGSRGEQFFGPGTRLTVL.

This clone has only a few counts. This chain joins TRBV7-9 and TRBJ2-7; 7 bases fit TRBD1. This CDR3 comprises 15 residues. V shed 2 bases, J shed 4 bases, and the junction held 8 bases outside the gene matches. CDR1 SEHNR and CDR2 FQNEAQ come from the germline V gene (reference sequence). The CDR3 nucleotides are TGTGCCAGCAGCTTAATGGACAGGCCTTCTTACGAGCAGTACTTC. Protein sequence: CASSLMDRPSYEQYF.

This chain uses TRBV28 with TRBJ1-2, with D possibly being TRBD1 (6 bases). Looked up from germline, CDR1 is MDHEN and CDR2 is SYDVKM. V shed 3 bases and J shed 4 bases, with 21 bases lying between them. The CDR3 is 17 residues long. The CDR3 nucleotides read TGTGCCAGCAGTTTCCCCGGAGCGGGGGCGCAGAGCTATGGCTACACCTTC. Protein product: CASSFPGAGAQSYGYTF.

The J gene is TRBJ1-2, the V gene TRBV28; possibly TRBD1 for D (5 bases). Per the germline V gene, CDR1 is MDHEN and CDR2 is SYDVKM. The CDR3 loop spans 16 amino acids. The V gene lost 5 bases and the J gene lost 4 bases, with 20 bases spanning the gap. The CDR3 DNA follows: TGTGCCAGCAGTAGTCCGTCCTTACAGGAGACCTATGGCTACACCTTC. Encoded protein: CASSSPSLQETYGYTF.

The chain links TRBV27 to TRBJ1-4; 10 nucleotides line up with TRBD1. J lost 0 bases, V lost 7 bases, and 5 bases had no gene match. The CDR3 runs to 16 residues. Germline CDR1 and CDR2: MNHEY and SMNVEV (reference sequence). In nucleotides, the CDR3 is TGTGCCAGCAACCTGGGACAGGGGTCAACTAATGAAAAACTGTTTTTT. Its translation is CASNLGQGSTNEKLFF.

The chain links TRBV6-5 to TRBJ1-1; unclear D gene. Germline V gene sequence: CDR1 MNHEY, CDR2 SVGAGI. V was clipped by 0 bases and J by 4 bases, with 9 bases between them. The CDR3 runs to 14 residues. This chain's CDR3 is CASSYSSGPTEAFF. The DNA for the CDR3 is TGTGCCAGCAGTTACTCGAGTGGTCCCACTGAAGCTTTCTTT.

The V and J genes are TRBV30 and TRBJ2-7; 8 bases match TRBD1. The CDR3 is 15 amino acids. Germline CDR1 and CDR2: GTSNPN and SVGIG (reference sequence). V dropped 2 bases and J dropped 3; count of bases not matched to a gene: 9. The CDR3 sequence: CAWSPSWTGIYEQYF. Here the CDR3 DNA reads TGTGCCTGGAGTCCCTCCTGGACAGGGATCTACGAGCAGTACTTC.

The chain couples TRBV5-4 to TRBJ1-1, with D uncertain. CDR3 length: 12 amino acids. V dropped 4 bases and J dropped 4 bases, with 8 bases sitting between them. Germline CDR1 is SGHNT and CDR2 is YYREEE (reference sequence). CDR3 sequence (DNA): TGTGCCAGCAGCCTCTCAGTCACTGAAGCTTTCTTT. This codes for CASSLSVTEAFF.

The CDR3 DNA is TGTGCCAGCAGTTTTTATCGGGGAGGGCCCCACAATGAGCAGTTCTTC. Translation: CASSFYRGGPHNEQFF. The chain couples TRBV28 to TRBJ2-1; TRBD2 matches at 7 bases. Unmatched junction bases numbered 10, after V lost 3 bases and J lost 5 bases. Germline loops: CDR1 MDHEN, CDR2 SYDVKM. The CDR3 runs 16 residues.

V gene TRBV3-1 (or the pseudogene TRBV3-2) combines with J gene TRBJ1-1; the D is unclear. V lost 0 bases and J lost 10, with 12 bases in between. This CDR3 has 13 residues. The germline CDR1 and CDR2 sequences are LGHDT and YNNKEL (reference sequence). The DNA for the CDR3 is TGTGCCAGCAGCCAAGAAGGGAGGGAGGTAGCTTTCTTT. It encodes CASSQEGREVAFF.

Note on this clone: The junction and the germline gene differ at one end; a read error may be behind it. This sequence joins TRBV24-1 and TRBJ1-5; D is uncertain. The CDR3 loop spans 13 amino acids. Looked up from germline, CDR1 is KGHDR and CDR2 is SFDVKD. The CDR3 spells CATSDLGKQPQHF. CDR3 nucleotides: TGTGCCACCAGTGATTTGGGCAAACAGCCCCAGCATTTT.

The chain employs TRBV6-2 or TRBV6-3 and TRBJ2-1, with TRBD2 matching 9 bases. With V trimmed by 4 bases and J by 2 bases, 9 bases remained unmatched. This CDR3 contains 17 residues. Germline V CDR1 and CDR2: MNHEY, SVGEGT. CDR3 sequence: CASSSGKAGGPYNEQFF. The CDR3 DNA sequence: TGTGCCAGCAGTTCGGGTAAGGCGGGAGGGCCCTACAATGAGCAGTTCTTC.

The genes are TRBV6-7 and TRBJ2-7, with 14 bases matching TRBD2. TRBV6-7 belongs to the ORF category, with a function that is uncertain. The junction had 15 bases not matched to a gene; V was cut back by 4 bases and J by 7 bases. This CDR3 comprises 18 residues. This CDR3 is CASSSSTSGRAFRPEQYF. The CDR3 nucleotides are TGTGCCAGCAGTTCCTCGACTAGCGGGAGGGCCTTCCGACCTGAGCAGTACTTC.

This rearrangement joins TRBV5-1 to TRBJ1-2, with 8 positions matching TRBD1. Germline CDR1 and CDR2: SGHRS and YFSETQ. The CDR3 loop spans 15 amino acids. With V trimmed by 0 bases and J by 7 bases, 8 bases remained unmatched. This CDR3 is CASSLATSGGVGYTF. The CDR3 DNA is TGCGCCAGCAGCTTGGCTACGTCAGGGGGCGTTGGCTACACCTTC.

This clone has a handful of counts. The gene calls are TRBV7-2 and TRBJ1-3; D may be TRBD1 (5 bases). The CDR3 length is 16 residues. Trimming took off 5 bases at V and 2 bases at J, with 16 bases between the two ends. CDR1 is SGHTA, CDR2 FQGNSA, per germline. The CDR3 region is CASSTRDSWPGNTIYF. The CDR3 DNA reads as TGTGCCAGCAGCACGAGGGACTCCTGGCCTGGAAACACCATATATTTT.

This chain links TRBV5-1 with TRBJ2-1; D call uncertain. CDR3 length: 14 amino acids. Germline CDR1 reads SGHRS; CDR2 reads YFSETQ. Trimming removed 5 bases from V and 2 bases from J, with 11 bases in between. CDR3 coding DNA: TGCGCCAGCAGATCGATACTTGCCTACAATGAGCAGTTCTTC. Translation: CASRSILAYNEQFF. The entire variable domain, with the rest obtained from reference TRBV5-1 and TRBJ2-1, is as follows: KAGVTQTPRYLIKTRGQQVTLSCSPISGHRSVSWYQQTPGQGLQFLFEYFSETQRNKGNFPGRFSGRQFSNSRSEMNVSTLELGDSALYLCASRSILAYNEQFFGPGTRLTVL.

The rearrangement links TRBV29-1 to TRBJ2-3, with 7 bases fitting TRBD2. There are 11 residues in the CDR3. J lost 10 bases, V lost 3 bases, and 4 bases had no gene match. Germline assignment: CDR1 SQVTM and CDR2 ANQGSEA. The CDR3 DNA reads as TGCAGCGTTGATCCCCGGGAGGCGCAGTATTTT. Amino acids: CSVDPREAQYF.

This sequence joins TRBV5-4 and TRBJ1-6; D uncertain. Trimming pared 0 bases from V and 11 bases from J, leaving 15 bases between. The CDR3 runs to 15 residues. The germline CDR1 and CDR2 sequences are SGHNT and YYREEE (reference sequence). CDR3 sequence (DNA): TGTGCCAGCAGCTTGGGACACCGGTCCCCGGCACCCCTCCACTTT. This translates into CASSLGHRSPAPLHF.

The chain is built from TRBV11-3 and TRBJ2-2; 8 bases map to TRBD1. The CDR3 runs to 14 residues. From germline, CDR1 is SGHNT and CDR2 YENEEA. V trimming: 3 bases; J trimming: 7 bases; junction bases outside the gene matches: 4. This CDR3 reads CASSFWTGNGELFF. In DNA, the CDR3 is TGTGCCAGCAGCTTTTGGACAGGGAACGGGGAGCTGTTTTTT.

V is TRBV27 and J is TRBJ1-4; TRBD1 matches 8 bases. Unmatched junction bases numbered 9, after V lost 9 bases and J lost 3 bases. The CDR3 covers 15 residues. Germline-derived CDR1 and CDR2 are MNHEY and SMNVEV (reference sequence). The CDR3 coding sequence is TGTGCCAGGAGAACAGGGGGGCGCCCTAATGAAAAACTGTTTTTT. Translating it yields CARRTGGRPNEKLFF. Combining the CDR3 with reference TRBV27 and TRBJ1-4 gives the whole variable domain EAQVTQNPRYLITVTGKKLTVTCSQNMNHEYMSWYRQDPGLGLRQIYYSMNVEVTDKGDVPEGYKVSRKEKRNFPLILESPSPNQTSLYFCARRTGGRPNEKLFFGSGTQLSVL.

This clone was seen a single time. The rearrangement uses TRBV5-5 and TRBJ1-1; possible D gene TRBD1, 5 bases. Germline lookup yields CDR1 SGHKS and CDR2 YYEKEE (reference sequence). The CDR3 runs 13 residues. V lost 1 base and J lost 3, with 7 bases in between. The CDR3 region is CASSLQGYTEAFF. Written as DNA, the CDR3 is TGTGCCAGCAGCTTGCAGGGCTACACTGAAGCTTTCTTT.

The V and J genes are TRBV7-9 and TRBJ2-7; possibly TRBD2 for D (6 bases). Trimming removed 5 bases from V and 3 bases from J, with 23 bases in between. Germline V gene data show CDR1 as SEHNR and CDR2 as FQNEAQ (reference sequence). This CDR3 has 17 residues. This CDR3 is CASSPRLLGAGLYEQYF. CDR3 in DNA: TGTGCCAGCAGCCCCCGGTTATTAGGAGCGGGCCTCTACGAGCAGTACTTC.

The chain recombines TRBV3-1 (or the pseudogene TRBV3-2) with TRBJ1-4, with D possibly being TRBD1 (6 bases). CDR3 size: 13 residues. With 3 bases removed from V and 12 bases from J, the gap between germline ends came to 14 bases. Germline V gene lookup returns CDR1 LGHDT and CDR2 YNNKEL (reference sequence). CDR3: CASSQTIQGELFF. CDR3 DNA: TGTGCCAGCAGCCAGACAATACAGGGCGAACTGTTTTTT.